This T cell receptor (beta chain) was retrieved from a study of T cell responses to AZD1222 COVID-19 vaccine (dated by TCRdb to the early 2020s). Study-level background: TCR sequencing was performed for about 250 trial participants, of whom about 210 were given two doses of AZD1222 and approximately 25 were given two doses of MenACWY control vaccine. Trial participants were enrolled by age into 18-55, 56-69 and 70-plus year subgroups, with around 150, 28 and 57 TCR-sequenced participants respectively. Beyond this particular receptor, the publication reports: Participants were mostly white British and included more females than males, and it was suggested by the authors that clonal diversity may have been underestimated. Because no day 14 peak-response samples were available, repertoires were characterized only after the peak T cell response. Conclusions about previously exposed vaccinees were limited because only a handful of AZD1222 recipients were SARS-CoV-2 seropositive at baseline. In the small 56-69-year group, the increase in depth fell short of significance, most likely because of low power. After two AZD1222 doses, spike-specific TCR breadth and depth were significantly higher than at day 0 and than in MenACWY recipients. Reportedly, close to half of the unique spike-specific TCRs recognized epitopes lying outside the regions that are mutated in the B.1.351 and B.1.1.7 variants. The vaccine-associated CD4 TCRs covered the entire spike protein, and the dominant responses fell in regions 160-218 and 743-854.

Points on this clone: Its antigen is currently not known. One base away there is no much larger clone; base qualities are not given.

The CDR3 regions of human TCRbeta chains were subjected to immunosequencing. The original pipeline was this. Repertoire TCRs were checked for matches against a reference library of SARS-CoV-2-specific TCRs that had been generated using the MIRA antigen-specificity platform. Breadth meant the fraction of unique TCRs that were SARS-CoV-2-associated, whereas depth meant the fraction of total T cells that were SARS-CoV-2-associated. Each spike-specific TCR was assigned to its reactive spike region and to a CD4 or CD8 class using the MIRA data. Log10-transformed breadth and depth values were compared by one-way ANOVA with Sidak's multiple comparisons tests. Not all clones reach the TCRdb copy of this immuneACCESS table, which keeps in-frame sequences only. Checked studies attribute under half of the gap to unresolved V genes and leave the rest unexplained. That table furnishes V, J and clone size, whereas the DNA furnished D and trimming. The sample profile shows around 180,000 clones; more than 75% of them were found once. The top ten clonotypes cover 2.7% of the sample.

This specimen's time point label, interpreted: baseline before first vaccination. The treatment or condition label, read with the paper, signifies: meningococcal conjugate vaccine given as trial control. Samples from vaccinated people were obtained from the UK trials COV001 and COV002, which included a single-blind randomized controlled phase 2/3 trial of AZD1222 (ChAdOx1 nCoV-19) in healthy adults. For TCRbeta chain sequencing, PBMC samples from trial participants were taken at day 0 and at day 28 after the second dose. V is reduced by 6 bases and J by 2 bases, leaving a spacing of 13 bases between them. For CDR1 and CDR2, the germline V gene lists SNHLY and FYNNEI. Counted from cysteine to phenylalanine, this CDR3 has 14 amino acids. Just CDR3 DNA is preserved here, 42 bases in frame from base 1.

The sequence was collected from an adult in good health. The chain uses TRBV2 and TRBJ1-1, with TRBD1 tentatively as D gene (5 bases match). This sample comprised peripheral blood, obtained on day 0 of MenACWY control vaccination. The DNA sequence reads TGTGCCAGCAGACGCGAGGGACCCAACACTGAAGCTTTCTTT. It encodes CASRREGPNTEAFF.